This T cell receptor (beta chain) is drawn from a study of shared clonotypes between healthy human individuals. Details on this clone: At one boundary the junction diverges from the germline segment, which might be a read error.

Germline values: CDR1 SSHAT, CDR2 FNYEAQ (reference sequence). The CDR3 spans 14 residues. Generated by immunoSEQ multiplex PCR, the TCRdb table keeps only in-frame clones and is missing some. The data show around 2.1 million clones, approximately 94% seen once. This sequence was found in a man between 18 and 35 years old in good health. The sequenced sample was naive CD4+ T cells sorted from blood. This sample's subset: CD45RA+ positively selected. The chain couples TRBV7-7 to TRBJ1-2, with D unclear. The CDR3 nucleotides are TGTGCTAGCAGCTCGAGTGAGTACCCTGATGGCTACACCTTC. It specifies CASSSSEYPDGYTF.